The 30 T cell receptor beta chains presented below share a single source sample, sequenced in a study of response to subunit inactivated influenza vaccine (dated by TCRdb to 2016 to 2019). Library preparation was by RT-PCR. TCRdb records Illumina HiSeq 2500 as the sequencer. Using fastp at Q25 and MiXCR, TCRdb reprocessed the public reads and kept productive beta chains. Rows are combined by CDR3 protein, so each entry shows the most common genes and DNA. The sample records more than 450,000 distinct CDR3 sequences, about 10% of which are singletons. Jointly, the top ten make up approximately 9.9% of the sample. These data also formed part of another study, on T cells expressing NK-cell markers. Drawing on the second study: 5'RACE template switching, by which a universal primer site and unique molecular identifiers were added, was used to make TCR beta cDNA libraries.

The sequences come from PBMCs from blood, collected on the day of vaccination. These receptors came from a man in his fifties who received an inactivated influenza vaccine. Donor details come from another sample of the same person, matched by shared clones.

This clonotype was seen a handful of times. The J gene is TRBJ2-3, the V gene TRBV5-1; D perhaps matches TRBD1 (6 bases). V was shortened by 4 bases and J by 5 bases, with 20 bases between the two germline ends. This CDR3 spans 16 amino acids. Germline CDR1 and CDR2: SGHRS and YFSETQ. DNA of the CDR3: TGCGCCAGCAGCCGCCAAAGTTGGGGGCAAGAAGATACGCAGTATTTT. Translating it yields CASSRQSWGQEDTQYF.

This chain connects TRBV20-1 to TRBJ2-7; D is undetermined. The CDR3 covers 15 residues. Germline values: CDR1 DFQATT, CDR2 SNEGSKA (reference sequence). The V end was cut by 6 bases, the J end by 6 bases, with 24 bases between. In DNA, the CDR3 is TGCAGTGCATTGCGGCCAGGACGGCTAAGAGTCGAGCAGTACTTC. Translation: CSALRPGRLRVEQYF.

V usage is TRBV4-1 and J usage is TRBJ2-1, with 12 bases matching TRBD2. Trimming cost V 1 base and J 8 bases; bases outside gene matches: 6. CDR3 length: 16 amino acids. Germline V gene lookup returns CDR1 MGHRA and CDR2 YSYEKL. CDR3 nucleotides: TGCGCCAGCAGCCAAGGAACTAGCGGGGGGTTCCATGAGCAGTTCTTC. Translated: CASSQGTSGGFHEQFF.

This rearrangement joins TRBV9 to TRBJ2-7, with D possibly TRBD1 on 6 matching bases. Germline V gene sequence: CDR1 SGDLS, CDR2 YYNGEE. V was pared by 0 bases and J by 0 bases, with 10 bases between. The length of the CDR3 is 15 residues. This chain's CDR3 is CASSVGDMSSYEQYF. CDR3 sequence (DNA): TGTGCCAGCAGCGTAGGGGACATGAGCTCCTACGAGCAGTACTTC.

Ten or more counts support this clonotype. Here the CDR3 DNA reads TGTGCCAGCAGCCCCGGCTGGGAAGATACGCAGTATTTT. Its protein product is CASSPGWEDTQYF. The V and J genes are TRBV7-2 and TRBJ2-3; D remains ambiguous. Germline values: CDR1 SGHTA, CDR2 FQGNSA. This CDR3 region has 13 residues. V was clipped by 5 bases and J by 5 bases, with 11 bases between them. Full variable domain (rest looked up from reference TRBV7-2 and TRBJ2-3): GAGVSQSPSNKVTEKGKDVELRCDPISGHTALYWYRQSLGQGLEFLIYFQGNSAPDKSGLPSDRFSAERTGGSVSTLTIQRTQQEDSAVYLCASSPGWEDTQYFGPGTRLTVL.

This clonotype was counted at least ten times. CDR3 DNA sequence: TGTGCCAGCAGCTTCTTGGACGGGGAGCTGTTTTTT. Amino acids: CASSFLDGELFF. The rearrangement uses TRBV11-2 and TRBJ2-2; D is unresolved. Germline V CDR1 and CDR2: SGHAT, FQNNGV. The CDR3 spans 12 residues. Between the trimmed V and J ends, which lost 3 bases and 7 bases, there was a span of 6 bases.

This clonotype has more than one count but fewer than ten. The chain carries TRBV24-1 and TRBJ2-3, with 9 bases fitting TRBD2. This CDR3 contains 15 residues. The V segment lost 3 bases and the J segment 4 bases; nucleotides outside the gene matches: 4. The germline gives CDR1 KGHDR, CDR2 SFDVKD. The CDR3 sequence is CATSDLWTSADTQYF. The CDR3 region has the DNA TGTGCCACCAGTGATCTATGGACTAGCGCAGATACGCAGTATTTT.

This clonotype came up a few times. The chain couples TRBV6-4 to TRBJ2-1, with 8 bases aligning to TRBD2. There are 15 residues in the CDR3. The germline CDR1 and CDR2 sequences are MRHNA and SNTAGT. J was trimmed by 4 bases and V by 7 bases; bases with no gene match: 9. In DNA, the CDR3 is TGTGCCAGCACCCGAGCGACTAGCGAGTACAATGAGCAGTTCTTC. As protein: CASTRATSEYNEQFF.

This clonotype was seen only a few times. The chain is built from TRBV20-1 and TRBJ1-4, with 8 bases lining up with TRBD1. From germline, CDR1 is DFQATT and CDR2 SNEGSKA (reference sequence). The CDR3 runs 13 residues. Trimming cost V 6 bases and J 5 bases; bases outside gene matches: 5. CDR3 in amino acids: CSADDRGNEKLFF. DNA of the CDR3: TGCAGTGCGGACGACAGGGGAAATGAAAAACTGTTTTTT.

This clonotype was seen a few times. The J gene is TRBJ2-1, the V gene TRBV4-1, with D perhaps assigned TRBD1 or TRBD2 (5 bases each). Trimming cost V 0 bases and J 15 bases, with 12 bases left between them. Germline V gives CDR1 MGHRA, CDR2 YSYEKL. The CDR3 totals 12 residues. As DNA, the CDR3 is TGCGCCAGCAGCCAAGATCCGGGGCGGTGGTTCTTC. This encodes CASSQDPGRWFF.

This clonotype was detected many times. This chain's CDR3 is CASSEQPQIYNEQFF. The CDR3, as DNA: TGCGCCAGCAGCGAACAGCCGCAGATCTACAATGAGCAGTTCTTC. This chain connects TRBV4-3 to TRBJ2-1, with D unresolved. CDR1 is LGHNA, CDR2 YSLEER, per germline. Trimming stripped 5 bases from V and 3 bases from J, with 14 bases between. There are 15 residues in the CDR3.

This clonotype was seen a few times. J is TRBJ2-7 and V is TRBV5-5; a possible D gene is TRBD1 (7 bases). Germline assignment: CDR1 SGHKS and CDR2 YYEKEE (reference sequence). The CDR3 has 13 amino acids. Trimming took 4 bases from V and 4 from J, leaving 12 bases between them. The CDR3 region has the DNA TGTGCCAGCAGCGGGAGGACAGGTTACGAGCAGTACTTC. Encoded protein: CASSGRTGYEQYF.

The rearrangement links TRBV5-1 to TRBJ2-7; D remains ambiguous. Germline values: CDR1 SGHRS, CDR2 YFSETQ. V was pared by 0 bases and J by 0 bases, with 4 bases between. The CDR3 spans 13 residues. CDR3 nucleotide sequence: TGCGCCAGCAGCTTGGCGTTCTCCTACGAGCAGTACTTC. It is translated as CASSLAFSYEQYF.

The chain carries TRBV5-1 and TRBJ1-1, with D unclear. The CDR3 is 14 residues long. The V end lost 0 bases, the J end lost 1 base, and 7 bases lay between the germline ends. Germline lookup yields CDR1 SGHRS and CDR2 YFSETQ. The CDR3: CASSLVIGNTEAFF. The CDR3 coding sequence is TGCGCCAGCAGCTTGGTAATCGGGAACACTGAAGCTTTCTTT.

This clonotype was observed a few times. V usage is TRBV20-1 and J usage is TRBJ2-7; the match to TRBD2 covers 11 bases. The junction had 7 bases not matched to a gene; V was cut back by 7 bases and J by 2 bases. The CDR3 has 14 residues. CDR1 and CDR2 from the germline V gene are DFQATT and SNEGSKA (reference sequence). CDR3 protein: CSVGSSGRPYEQYF. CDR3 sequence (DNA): TGCAGTGTTGGCTCTAGCGGGAGGCCCTACGAGCAGTACTTC.

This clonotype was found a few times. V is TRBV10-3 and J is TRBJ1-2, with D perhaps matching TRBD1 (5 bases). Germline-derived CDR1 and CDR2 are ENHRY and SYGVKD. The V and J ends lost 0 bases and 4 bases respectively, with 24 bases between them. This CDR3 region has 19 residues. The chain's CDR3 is CAISESNGAARLGVYGYTF. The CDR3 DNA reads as TGTGCCATCAGTGAGTCGAACGGGGCAGCCCGACTGGGAGTCTATGGCTACACCTTC.

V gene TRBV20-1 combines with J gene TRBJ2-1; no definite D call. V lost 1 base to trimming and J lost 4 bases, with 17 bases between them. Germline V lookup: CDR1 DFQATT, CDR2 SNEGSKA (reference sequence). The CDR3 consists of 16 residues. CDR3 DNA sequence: TGCAGTGCTAGAGCCCCTCGTCGCTACGGATACAATGAGCAGTTCTTC. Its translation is CSARAPRRYGYNEQFF.

In DNA, the CDR3 is TGTGCCGCCCGGGGGACAAACTACGAGCAGTACTTC. Protein sequence: CAARGTNYEQYF. J is TRBJ2-7 and V is TRBV10-3; TRBD1 or TRBD2 may be the D gene (6 bases each). The ends were cut back, 11 bases at V and 3 bases at J, with 14 bases in the middle. Per the germline V gene, CDR1 is ENHRY and CDR2 is SYGVKD. The CDR3 loop spans 12 amino acids.

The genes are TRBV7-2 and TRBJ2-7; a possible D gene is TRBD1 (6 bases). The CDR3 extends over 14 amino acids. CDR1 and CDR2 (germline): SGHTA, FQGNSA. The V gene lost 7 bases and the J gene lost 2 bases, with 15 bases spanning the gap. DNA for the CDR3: TGTGCCAGCAACTACCGGACAGCCACCTACGAGCAGTACTTC. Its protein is CASNYRTATYEQYF.

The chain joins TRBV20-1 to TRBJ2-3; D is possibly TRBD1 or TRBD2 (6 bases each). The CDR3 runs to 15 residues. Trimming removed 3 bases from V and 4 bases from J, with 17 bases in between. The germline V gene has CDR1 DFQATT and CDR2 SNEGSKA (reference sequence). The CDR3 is CSASPGGPGADTQYF. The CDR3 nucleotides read TGCAGTGCTAGCCCCGGAGGGCCAGGGGCAGATACGCAGTATTTT.

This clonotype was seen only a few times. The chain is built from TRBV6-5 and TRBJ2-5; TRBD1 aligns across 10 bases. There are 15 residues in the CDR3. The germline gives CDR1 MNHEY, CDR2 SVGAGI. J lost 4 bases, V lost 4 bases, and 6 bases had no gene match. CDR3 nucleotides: TGTGCCAGCAGTTGGGGACAGGGGTTGGGAGAGACCCAGTACTTC. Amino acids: CASSWGQGLGETQYF.

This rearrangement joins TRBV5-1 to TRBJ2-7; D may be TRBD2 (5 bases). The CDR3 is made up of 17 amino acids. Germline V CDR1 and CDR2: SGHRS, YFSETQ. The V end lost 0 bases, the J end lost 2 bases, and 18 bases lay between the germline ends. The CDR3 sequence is CASSLATRGMVAYEQYF. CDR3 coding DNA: TGCGCCAGCAGCTTGGCCACTCGGGGAATGGTAGCCTACGAGCAGTACTTC.

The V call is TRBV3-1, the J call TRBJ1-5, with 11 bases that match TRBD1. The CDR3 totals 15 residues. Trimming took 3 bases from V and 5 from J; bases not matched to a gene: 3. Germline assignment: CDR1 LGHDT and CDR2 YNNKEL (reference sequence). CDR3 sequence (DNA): TGTGCCAGCAGCCATCCGGGACAGGGGGATCAGCCCCAGCATTTT. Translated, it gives CASSHPGQGDQPQHF.

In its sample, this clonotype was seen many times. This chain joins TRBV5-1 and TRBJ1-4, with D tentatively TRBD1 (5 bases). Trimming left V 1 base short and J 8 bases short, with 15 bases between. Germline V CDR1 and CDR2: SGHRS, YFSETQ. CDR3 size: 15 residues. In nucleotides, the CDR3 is TGCGCCAGCAGCTTGATGGGCCAGGGTTCAGAAAAACTGTTTTTT. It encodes CASSLMGQGSEKLFF.

CDR3 DNA: TGTGCCAGCAGTTTATTGGGGCTCGGCAATCAGCCCCAGCATTTT. Translation gives CASSLLGLGNQPQHF. V gene TRBV28 combines with J gene TRBJ1-5; weak D call: TRBD1 (5 bases). CDR3 length equals 15 residues. Looked up from germline, CDR1 is MDHEN and CDR2 is SYDVKM. Trimming cost V 1 base and J 2 bases, with 9 bases left between them. The variable domain in full, with the rest retrieved from reference TRBV28 and TRBJ1-5, is DVKVTQSSRYLVKRTGEKVFLECVQDMDHENMFWYRQDPGLGLRLIYFSYDVKMKEKGDIPEGYSVSREKKERFSLILESASTNQTSMYLCASSLLGLGNQPQHFGDGTRLSIL.

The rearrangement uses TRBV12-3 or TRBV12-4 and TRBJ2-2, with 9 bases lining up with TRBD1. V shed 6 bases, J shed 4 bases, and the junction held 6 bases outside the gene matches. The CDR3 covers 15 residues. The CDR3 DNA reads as TGTGCCAGCAGCGCCGGGACAGGGTTCACCGGGGAGCTGTTTTTT. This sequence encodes CASSAGTGFTGELFF.

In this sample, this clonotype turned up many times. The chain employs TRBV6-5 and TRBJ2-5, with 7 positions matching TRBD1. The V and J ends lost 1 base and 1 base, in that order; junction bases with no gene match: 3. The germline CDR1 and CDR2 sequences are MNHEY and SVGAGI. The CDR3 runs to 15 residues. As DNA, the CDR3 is TGTGCCAGCAGTTACTGGTCAGGGGGCCAAGAGACCCAGTACTTC. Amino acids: CASSYWSGGQETQYF.

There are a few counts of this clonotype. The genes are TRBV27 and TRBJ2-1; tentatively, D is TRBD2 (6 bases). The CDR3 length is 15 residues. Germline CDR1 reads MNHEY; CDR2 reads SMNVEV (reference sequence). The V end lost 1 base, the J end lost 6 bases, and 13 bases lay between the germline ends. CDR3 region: CASSLWRGPFNEQFF. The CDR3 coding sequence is TGTGCCAGCAGTTTATGGAGGGGACCATTCAATGAGCAGTTCTTC.

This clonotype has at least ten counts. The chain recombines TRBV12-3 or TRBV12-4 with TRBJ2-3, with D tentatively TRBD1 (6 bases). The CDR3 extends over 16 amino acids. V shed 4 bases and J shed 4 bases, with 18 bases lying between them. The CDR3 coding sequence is TGTGCCAGCAGTTCGACAGGCCGAAGGTGGGCAGATACGCAGTATTTT. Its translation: CASSSTGRRWADTQYF.

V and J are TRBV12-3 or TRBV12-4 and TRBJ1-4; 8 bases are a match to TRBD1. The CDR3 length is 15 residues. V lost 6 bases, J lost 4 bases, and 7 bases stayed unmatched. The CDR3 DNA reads TGTGCCAGCAGAGCAGGGGGCGTCGGTAATGAAAAACTGTTTTTT. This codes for CASRAGGVGNEKLFF.